The entry below gives a single TCR beta chain sequence along with its context. Its specificity is unknown. Some clones are missing from TCRdb's copy, which holds only in-frame ones; the method was immunoSEQ multiplex PCR. The data hold roughly 1,000,000 clones, with 78% observed a single time. There were no recent acute infections or vaccinations among the donors, who were healthy HIV-negative adults. This sample was taken from a study of shared clonotypes between healthy human individuals. General observations from the study: Shared across four donors were roughly 4.8% of the naive CD4 clonotypes. Naive subsets generally had larger estimated richness than memory subsets.

This CDR3 has 15 residues. With 2 bases clipped from V and 5 bases from J, the junction kept 8 bases outside the gene matches. Per the germline V gene, CDR1 is MNHEY and CDR2 is SVGAGI. The sequence was obtained from a man aged 18 to 30 in good health. Some clones in this sample may be carry-over from other donors' samples. Sequenced material: memory CD4+ T cells from PBMCs. Specified subset: CD45RA-negative fraction. J is TRBJ2-5 and V is TRBV6-5; 7 bases match TRBD2. For the CDR3, the DNA is TGTGCCAGCAGTTACAAAGCGGGACTCTCGGAGACCCAGTACTTC. This encodes CASSYKAGLSETQYF.